The clone carrying this T cell receptor (beta chain) appeared many times. Its antigen is not known. Whole-study results and caveats: Greatest tumor Treg TCR overlap was with tumor naive CD4+ cells.

The CDR3 runs 16 residues. Germline V gene sequence: CDR1 SGHKS, CDR2 YYEKEE (reference sequence). V lost 2 bases and J lost 0; bases outside the gene matches: 8. A single record per CDR3 protein comes from TCRdb applying MiXCR to the 5' RACE reads. The data contain some 44,000 distinct CDR3 sequences, 22% of them singletons. Tregs were sorted as CD4+CD25+CD127-/low cells. The origin of this receptor is a female donor with breast cancer. The source material was Tregs sorted from blood. The chain carries TRBV5-5 and TRBJ2-7; TRBD1 aligns across 7 bases. CDR3 coding DNA: TGTGCCAGCAGCTTCTCCGCCAACAGGGGCTCCTACGAGCAGTACTTC. Translating gives CASSFSANRGSYEQYF. Combining the CDR3 with reference TRBV5-5 and TRBJ2-7 gives the whole variable domain DAGVTQSPTHLIKTRGQQVTLRCSPISGHKSVSWYQQVLGQGPQFIFQYYEKEERGRGNFPDRFSARQFPNYSSELNVNALLLGDSALYLCASSFSANRGSYEQYFGPGTRLTVT.